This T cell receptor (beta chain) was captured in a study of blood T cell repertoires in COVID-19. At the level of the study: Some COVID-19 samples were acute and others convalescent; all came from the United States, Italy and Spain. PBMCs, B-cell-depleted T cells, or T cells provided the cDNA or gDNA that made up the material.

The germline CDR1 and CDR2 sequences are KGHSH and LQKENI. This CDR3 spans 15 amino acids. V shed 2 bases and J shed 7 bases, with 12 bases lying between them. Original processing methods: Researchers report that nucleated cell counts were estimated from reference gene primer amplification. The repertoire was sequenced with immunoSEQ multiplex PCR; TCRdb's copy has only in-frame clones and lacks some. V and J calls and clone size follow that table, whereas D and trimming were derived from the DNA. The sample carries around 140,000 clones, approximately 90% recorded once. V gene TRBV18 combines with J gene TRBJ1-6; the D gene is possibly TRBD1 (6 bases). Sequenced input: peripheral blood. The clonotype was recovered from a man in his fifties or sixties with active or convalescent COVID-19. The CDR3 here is CASSPEARGNSPLHF. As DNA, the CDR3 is TGTGCCAGCTCACCAGAGGCCAGGGGCAATTCACCCCTCCACTTT.